This entry concerns a single TCR beta chain. Its cognate antigen is unknown. UMIs were attached via template switching, each with a 6-nucleotide sample barcode. TCRdb reprocessed the 5' RACE reads and reports one entry per CDR3 protein, with no DNA. Its table records 200,000 to 250,000 distinct CDR3 sequences. These data are taken from a study of monozygotic twins with inflammatory bowel disease. Points from the study as a whole: Patient repertoires may have gained variability from differing immunosuppressive treatments. For IBD patients, clonotypes shared with others were fewer than for healthy twins, especially with disease activity. Using the inverse Simpson index, IBD patients had lower TCRbeta diversity than healthy co-twins.

Germline assignment: CDR1 KGHDR and CDR2 SFDVKD. The CDR3 totals 15 residues. The source is a human donor with ulcerative colitis or Crohn's disease, or a healthy co-twin of an affected twin (not recorded which). Material: blood. The genes are TRBV24-1 and TRBJ2-1; no DNA is available, so the TRBD1 call from TCRdb remains unchecked. CDR3 in amino acids: CAPRPGWGRDNEQFF.